This T cell receptor (beta chain) was obtained from a study of blood T cell repertoires in COVID-19. Looking at the study overall: Material from acute and convalescent COVID-19 was sourced from the United States, Italy and Spain.

The germline V gene has CDR1 SGDLS and CDR2 YYNGEE. Trimming left V 4 bases short and J 3 bases short, with 8 bases between. The CDR3 has 13 residues. A Seattle source enrolled patients during active infection and followed them longitudinally. Original methodology: Cell counts per sample came from amplifying reference gene primers. Some clones are missing from TCRdb's copy, which holds only in-frame ones; the method was immunoSEQ multiplex PCR. V, J and clone size are taken as reported in that table, and D and trimming were inferred from the DNA itself. The sample consists of 200,000 to 250,000 clones, roughly 80% of them appearing once.

This receptor was obtained from a woman aged 80 or over with COVID-19, enrolled during active disease. The rearrangement joins TRBV9 to TRBJ1-5; D remains ambiguous. Material: peripheral blood. The CDR3: CASSPGINQPQHF. The CDR3 bases are TGTGCCAGCAGCCCGGGGATCAATCAGCCCCAGCATTTT. The variable domain in full, completed from reference TRBV9 and TRBJ1-5, reads DSGVTQTPKHLITATGQRVTLRCSPRSGDLSVYWYQQSLDQGLQFLIQYYNGEERAKGNILERFSAQQFPDLHSELNLSSLELGDSALYFCASSPGINQPQHFGDGTRLSIL.